This TCR beta chain was sequenced during a study of cytomegalovirus exposure and HLA in healthy donors (dated by TCRdb to the late 2010s). For the study in its entirety: According to an earlier analysis of a few hundred of the donors, about 170 million T cells yielded 95 million to 140 million unique TCR beta sequences and less than 300 Gb of sequence data. The aim of the study was to test whether cataloging public T cell receptors could identify signatures of past pathogen exposure. The number of typed donors differed by locus: roughly 629-640 for A, B, C, DRB1 and DQB1; 500 to 550 for DQA1; 606 for DPA1; and 400 to 480 for DPB1. On average, roughly 200,000 unique TCR beta nucleotide sequences were sequenced per donor among a few hundred genotyped donors of the cohort, with about 17% of those sequences being non-productive. The study used immunosequencing to profile the T cell repertoires of about 670 subjects and linked those repertoires to cytomegalovirus serostatus. All discovery cohort repertoires had been generated on a single sequencing platform. Rather than using new phenotypic data, the later analysis identified candidate immune exposures from TCR beta sequences and from how often those sequences occurred across donors. Besides the first cohort of under 700 subjects, a separate validation cohort made up of 90 to 150 different subjects was used. Donor age, sex, ethnicity and CMV serostatus were collected together with the repertoire data. An early release covering roughly 640 HLA-typed donors comprised approximately 300 gigabases of sequencing data and 85 million to 100 million unique TCR sequences. Genome-wide SNP genotypes for about 60% of the roughly 670 donors were used in a later genetic analysis, which treated that subset as a discovery cohort. The genetic ancestry cluster associated with self-reported Caucasian donors included around four fifths of the approximately 400 genotyped donors. Because of strong linkage in the cohort, five DR-DQ haplotypes were treated as single units for association and clustering. Class I and class II HLA loci were covered by the typing at four-digit resolution. In a later analysis, previously published TCR beta repertoires from 500 to 750 donors were re-analyzed and high-resolution HLA genotyping was added so that TCR occurrence patterns could be studied. To predict cytomegalovirus infection status, the study brought together high-throughput TCR immunosequencing, statistical association of individual TCRs with disease status, and machine learning. An earlier analysis of 587 of the donors used high-throughput TCR beta sequencing to judge whether each TCR beta V gene segment behaved as functional or pseudogenic.

The cohort consisted of 650 to 700 healthy bone marrow donors. At the time of sampling, every cohort member was nominally healthy, though immune exposures that went unrecorded were likely present. The donor was CMV seropositive and was included in the group of 250 to 300 seropositive cohort members. A peripheral blood sample was collected from each donor, and TCR beta sequencing was performed on peripheral blood mononuclear cells. Genomic DNA extraction from the blood cell samples was performed with the Qiagen DNeasy Blood Extraction Kit. Compared with germline, V lacks 1 base and J lacks 6 bases; bases without a gene match: 5. The CDR3 sequence holds 14 residues, the cysteine and phenylalanine included. Just the 42-base CDR3 DNA is kept, in frame starting at base 1. Taken from the germline V gene, the CDR1 and CDR2 loops are SNHLY and FYNNEI. Points the paper makes about the study in general: A later genetic analysis reported fewer N-insertions in productive TCRs among donors in an Asian-associated ancestry cluster than the 666-donor mean. In a later analysis, most CMV-associated TCR beta chains were found to appear HLA-restricted, with HLA associations seemingly driven largely by CMV exposure. The study gave a list of 150 to 200 TCR beta chains associated with cytomegalovirus. A further reported finding was that TCR beta sequences accurately predicted the HLA-A and HLA-B alleles for most subjects in the first cohort. Broadly in line with IMGT annotations, most TCR beta V segments showed up in productive rearrangements about 90% or about 30% of the time in an earlier analysis of 587 of the donors. The authors suggested that the approach could potentially be extended to other disease states and immunological phenotypes. In a later analysis, several top co-occurrence clusters were reported to appear linked to parvovirus B19, influenza, CMV and Epstein-Barr virus. Because HLA typing was unavailable for some donors at each locus, only the typed subset was used in association tests. In a later analysis, TCR association rates were found to vary across HLA loci, with the most associated TCRs seen for DRB1 alleles and the fewest for HLA-C alleles. Correlated functional status among segregating V segments might reflect linkage disequilibrium, but an unknown experimental factor could not be ruled out. Because counts were too low, roughly 17 rarely observed V segments, including chromosome 9 orphons, were left out of the earlier analysis of 587 of the donors. In vitro tests confirmed that a few of the cytomegalovirus-associated TCR beta chains recognize cytomegalovirus antigens. Presence/absence analyses assumed roughly uniform sequencing depth across donors, an assumption that may not hold. The 87-base-pair reads could not distinguish some IMGT-functional V segments, including TRBV6-2 and TRBV6-3, so those segments were excluded. CMV serostatus was the only immune exposure information available for the cohort. An association between a missense DCLRE1C variant and V-gene and J-gene trimming of TCR beta chains was found in a later genetic analysis and replicated in an independent cohort. A later analysis found that HLA-associated TCR beta chains were more clonally expanded and had lower generation probabilities than equally common non-associated chains. The sequencing pipeline was judged likely to have produced a cluster of highly shared sequence variants as a technical artifact. Specific HLA alleles were associated with 18,000 or so TCR beta sequences at a false discovery rate of 0.05 in a later analysis. Cytomegalovirus status was reported to be diagnosed by the classifier with high specificity and sensitivity in both the original and validation cohorts. When HLA alleles, especially DR and DQ, strongly co-occurred, TCR associations were difficult to assign to individual alleles. Only TCR beta chains were sequenced in this cohort, and the absence of alpha or paired-chain data limited detectable features. While some public TCRs were present in many individuals, most TCR sequences turned up only very rarely across donors.

Receptors were amplified or captured by the immunoSEQ multiplex PCR assay. A mixture of 60 forward primers for TCR Vbeta segments and 13 reverse primers for TCR Jbeta segments was used in the multiplex PCR. A multiplex PCR assay on genomic DNA amplified the CDR3 region of rearranged TCR beta genes. The Illumina HiSeq System was used to sequence the amplified TCR beta libraries as 87-base-pair reads. The published analysis was carried out like this. In a later analysis, approximately 74 million unique TCR beta chains were counted across the 650 to 750 repertoires, and about 10 million of these chains were shared by at least two donors. A nearest-neighbor algorithm error-corrected the raw reads and collapsed the reads into unique sequences, merging closely related sequences to remove PCR and sequencing errors. V, D and J gene segments were assigned by aligning CDR3 sequences to IMGT reference sequences. For a sequence to be retained, at least a six-nucleotide match to both a V gene segment and a J gene segment was required. Rearrangements were classified as productive when the CDR3 lacked stop codons and remained in frame with V and J, and all other rearrangements were classified as non-productive. Following IMGT convention, CDR3 was defined as the stretch from the second conserved V-encoded cysteine up to the conserved J-encoded phenylalanine. The earlier analysis of about 610 of the donors excluded sequences that lacked an unambiguous match to a single V gene segment. An earlier analysis of roughly 590 of the donors called V segments functional above 56.7% productive rearrangements and segregating when the between-donor standard deviation exceeded 5%. A statistical classification framework was built for diagnosing cytomegalovirus status from the catalog of TCR beta chain sequences. In a later analysis, TCR nucleotide sequences were compared against IMGT/GENE-DB human TR gene sequences so that V and J genes could be assigned. In a later analysis, CDR3 sequences and most-parsimonious VDJ recombination scenarios were assigned using the TCRdist pipeline. In a later analysis, each TCR beta chain was defined by its CDR3 amino acid sequence together with its V-gene family, and reads lacking a unique V-gene family were excluded. A later analysis removed several hundred highly shared, low-generation-probability nucleotide sequences to deal with suspected cross-contamination and a sequencing artifact. A later analysis calculated a clonal expansion index for each public chain from normalized within-repertoire ranks of inferred template counts. Generation probabilities in a later analysis came from a VDJ recombination model fitted to out-of-frame rearrangements, and those results were checked against IGoR. A later analysis scored TCR-TCR, TCR-HLA and TCR-CMV co-occurrence with hypergeometric tests, applying a repertoire-size bias correction to TCR pairs. In a later analysis, false discovery rates were estimated by permuting HLA or CMV assignments 20 times. A later analysis grouped co-occurring TCRs with DBSCAN, adding TCRdist sequence similarity when clustering within HLA-allele-positive subsets. Repertoires with fewer than 30,000 or more than 120,000 public chains, plus five repertoires with anomalous nucleotide sharing, were excluded from co-occurrence clustering. TCRdb obtained this table from immuneACCESS and retained in-frame rearrangements with V and J assigned. These tables miss some clones; where compared with another copy, unresolved V genes account for less than half of the shortfall, and the remainder is unexplained. That table is the source of V, J and clone size, and D and trimming were worked out from the DNA. The table for this sample lists roughly 79,000 clones; roughly four fifths of them were counted only once. Around 6.4% of the sample belongs to the ten largest clones.

This clone occurred a few times. This receptor's antigen is unknown. There are no base qualities to consult, and no much larger clone falls within one base. The sequencing input was PBMCs. This receptor was obtained from a woman between 50 and 59 years old in good health and CMV-seropositive. The chain links TRBV2 with TRBJ2-7, with 8 middle bases fitting TRBD2. This receptor has the CDR3 CASSEVGLGAEQYF. The bases are TGTGCCAGCAGTGAAGTGGGACTAGGGGCCGAGCAGTACTTC.